This TCR beta chain came from a study of T cell clonotyping in hematopoietic cell transplantation. The CDR3 loop spans 12 amino acids. Germline assignment: CDR1 GTSNPN and CDR2 SVGIG (reference sequence). Trimming stripped 7 bases from V and 4 bases from J, with 13 bases between. With respect to this clone: Its antigen is currently unknown.

The method was immunoSEQ multiplex PCR; TCRdb's version includes in-frame clones alone and lacks a portion of them. The sample includes about 10,000 clones, about 54% of them seen just once. Study-level results: Pathologically expanded recipient clonotypes increased progressively from day 30 to day 180 as diversity fell. Few recipient clonotypes overlapped donors; over 97% were de novo at given depth.

The specimen was peripheral blood mononuclear cells, collected 100 days after allogeneic stem cell transplant. The genes are TRBV30 and TRBJ1-1; D is uncertain. The receptor comes from a female patient aged 45-65 years who had an allogeneic stem cell transplant from an unrelated donor, so the T cells may come from the graft donor. Some clones in this sample may be carry-over from other donors' samples. CDR3 coding DNA: TGTGCCTCCACACCCGGAACCACTGAAGCTTTCTTT. As protein: CASTPGTTEAFF.